The clone carrying this TCR beta chain was counted a few times. Its antigen remains unknown. The sample belongs to a study of identical twins. Findings and caveats of the study: Invariant MAIT and iNKT cells could partly confound zero-insertion analyses.

Trimming removed 0 bases from V and 3 bases from J, with 15 bases in between. This CDR3 has 16 residues. Germline V gene sequence: CDR1 PRHDT, CDR2 FYEKMQ (reference sequence). One entry per CDR3 protein results from TCRdb running MiXCR on the 5' RACE reads. The sample has about 190,000 distinct CDR3 sequences, more than 15% seen once. This same sample was also part of a study on T cells expressing NK-cell markers. From that paper: Sorted CD3+CD56-NKG2C+, CD3+CD56+NKG2C+ and CD3+CD56+NKG2C- T cells supplied the TCR beta repertoires. One of eight sequenced donors was HCMV-seronegative; the other seven were seropositive. There remained a lack of clarity about HCMV specificity of expanded NKG2C+ T cell clones.

This receptor was taken from a woman aged 18-29 years in good health. The material sequenced was CD8+ T cells sorted from blood. This chain connects TRBV13 to TRBJ2-7; D is possibly TRBD1 (6 bases). CDR3: CASSLGQGSRHYEQYF. CDR3 in DNA: TGTGCCAGCAGCTTAGGCCAGGGGAGCAGACACTACGAGCAGTACTTC.